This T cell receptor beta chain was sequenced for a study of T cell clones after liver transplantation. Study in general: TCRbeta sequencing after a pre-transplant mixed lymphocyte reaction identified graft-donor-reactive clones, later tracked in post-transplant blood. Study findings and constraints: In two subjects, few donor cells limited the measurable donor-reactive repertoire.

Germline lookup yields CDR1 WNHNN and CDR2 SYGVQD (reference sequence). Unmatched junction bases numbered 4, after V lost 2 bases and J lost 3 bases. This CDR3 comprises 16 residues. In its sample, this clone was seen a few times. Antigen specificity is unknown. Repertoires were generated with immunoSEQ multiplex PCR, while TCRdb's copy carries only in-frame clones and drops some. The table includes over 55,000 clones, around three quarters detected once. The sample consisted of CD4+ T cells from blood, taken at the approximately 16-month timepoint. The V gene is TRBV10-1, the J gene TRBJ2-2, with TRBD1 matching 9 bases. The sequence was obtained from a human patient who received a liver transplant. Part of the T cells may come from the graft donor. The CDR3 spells CASSESTGGYTGELFF. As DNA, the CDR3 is TGCGCCAGCAGTGAGAGTACAGGGGGCTACACCGGGGAGCTGTTTTTT.